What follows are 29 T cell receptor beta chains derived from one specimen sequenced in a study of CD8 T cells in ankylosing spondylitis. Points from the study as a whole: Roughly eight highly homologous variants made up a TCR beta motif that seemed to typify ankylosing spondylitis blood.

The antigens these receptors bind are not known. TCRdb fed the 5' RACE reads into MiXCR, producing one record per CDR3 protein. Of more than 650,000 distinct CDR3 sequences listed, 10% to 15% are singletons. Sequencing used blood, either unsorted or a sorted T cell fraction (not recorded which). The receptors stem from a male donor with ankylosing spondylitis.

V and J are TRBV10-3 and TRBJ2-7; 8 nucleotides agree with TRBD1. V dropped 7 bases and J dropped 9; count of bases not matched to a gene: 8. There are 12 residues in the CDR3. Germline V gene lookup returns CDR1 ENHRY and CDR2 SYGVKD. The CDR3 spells CAIKGQGDRQYF. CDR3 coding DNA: TGTGCCATCAAAGGACAGGGCGACCGGCAGTACTTC.

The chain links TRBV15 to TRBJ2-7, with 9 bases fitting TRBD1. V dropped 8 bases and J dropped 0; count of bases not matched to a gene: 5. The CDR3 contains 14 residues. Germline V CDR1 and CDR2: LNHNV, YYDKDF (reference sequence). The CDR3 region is CATAQGQGSYEQYF. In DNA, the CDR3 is TGTGCCACCGCCCAGGGACAGGGCTCCTACGAGCAGTACTTC.

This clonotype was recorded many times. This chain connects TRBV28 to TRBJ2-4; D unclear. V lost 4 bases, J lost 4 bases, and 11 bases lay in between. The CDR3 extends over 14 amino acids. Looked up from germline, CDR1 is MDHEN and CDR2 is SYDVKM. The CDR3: CASSWRKGKNIQYF. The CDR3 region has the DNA TGTGCCAGCAGTTGGCGCAAAGGAAAAAACATTCAGTACTTC.

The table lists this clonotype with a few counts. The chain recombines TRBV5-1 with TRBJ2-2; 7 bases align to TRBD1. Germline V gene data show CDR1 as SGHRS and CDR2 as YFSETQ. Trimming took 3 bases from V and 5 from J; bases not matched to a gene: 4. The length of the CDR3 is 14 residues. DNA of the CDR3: TGCGCCAGCAGCTCTGGACAGGTTACCGGGGAGCTGTTTTTT. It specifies CASSSGQVTGELFF.

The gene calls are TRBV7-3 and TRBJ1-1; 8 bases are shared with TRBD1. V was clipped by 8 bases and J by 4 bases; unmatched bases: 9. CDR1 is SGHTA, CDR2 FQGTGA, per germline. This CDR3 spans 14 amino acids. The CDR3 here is CASRWTGRGTEAFF. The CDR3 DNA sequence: TGTGCCAGCCGATGGACAGGGAGAGGCACTGAAGCTTTCTTT.

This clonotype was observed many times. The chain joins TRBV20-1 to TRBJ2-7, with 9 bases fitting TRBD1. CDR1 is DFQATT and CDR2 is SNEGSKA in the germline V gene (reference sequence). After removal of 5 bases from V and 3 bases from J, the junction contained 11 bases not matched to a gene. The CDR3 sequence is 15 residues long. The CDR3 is CSAAPGTGTGYEQYF. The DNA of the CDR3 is TGCAGTGCTGCTCCGGGGACAGGGACCGGCTACGAGCAGTACTTC.

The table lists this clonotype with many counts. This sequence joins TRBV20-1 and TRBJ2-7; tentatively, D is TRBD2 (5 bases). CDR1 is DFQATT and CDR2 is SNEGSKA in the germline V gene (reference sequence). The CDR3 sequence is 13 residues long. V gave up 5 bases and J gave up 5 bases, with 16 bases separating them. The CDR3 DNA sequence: TGCAGTGCTGAGGGAAGAGTGAAGGACGAGCAGTACTTC. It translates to CSAEGRVKDEQYF.

Here the CDR3 reads CASSKLPGGAGRYF. The DNA of the CDR3 is TGTGCCAGCAGTAAACTGCCCGGGGGGGCAGGGCGGTACTTC. V is TRBV12-3 or TRBV12-4 and J is TRBJ2-7; 8 bases fit TRBD2. There are 14 residues in the CDR3. Unmatched junction bases numbered 15, after V lost 5 bases and J lost 12 bases.

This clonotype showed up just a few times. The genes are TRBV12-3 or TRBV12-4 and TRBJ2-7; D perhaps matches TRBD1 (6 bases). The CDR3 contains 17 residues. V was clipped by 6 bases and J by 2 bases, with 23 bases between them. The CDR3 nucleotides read TGTGCCAGCAGCCTTAAACTGGGGACAAAAACACCCTACGAGCAGTACTTC. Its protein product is CASSLKLGTKTPYEQYF.

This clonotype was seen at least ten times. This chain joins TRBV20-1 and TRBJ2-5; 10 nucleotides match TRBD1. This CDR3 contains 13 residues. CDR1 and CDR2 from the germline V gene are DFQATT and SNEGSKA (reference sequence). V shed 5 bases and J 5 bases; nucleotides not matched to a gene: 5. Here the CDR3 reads CSAPTGGKETQYF. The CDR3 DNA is TGCAGTGCTCCGACAGGGGGCAAGGAGACCCAGTACTTC.

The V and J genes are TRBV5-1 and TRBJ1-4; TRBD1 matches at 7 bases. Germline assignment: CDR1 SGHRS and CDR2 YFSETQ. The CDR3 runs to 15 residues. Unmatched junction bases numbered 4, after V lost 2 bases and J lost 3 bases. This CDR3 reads CASSFQGGPNEKLFF. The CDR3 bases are TGCGCCAGCAGCTTCCAGGGGGGTCCTAATGAAAAACTGTTTTTT.

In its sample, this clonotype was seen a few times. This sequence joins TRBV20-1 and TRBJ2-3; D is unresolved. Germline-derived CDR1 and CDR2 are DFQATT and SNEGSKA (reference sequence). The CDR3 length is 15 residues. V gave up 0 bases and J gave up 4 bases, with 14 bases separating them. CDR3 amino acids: CSARDPSSRPDTQYF. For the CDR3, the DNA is TGCAGTGCTAGAGATCCTTCAAGTAGGCCAGATACGCAGTATTTT.

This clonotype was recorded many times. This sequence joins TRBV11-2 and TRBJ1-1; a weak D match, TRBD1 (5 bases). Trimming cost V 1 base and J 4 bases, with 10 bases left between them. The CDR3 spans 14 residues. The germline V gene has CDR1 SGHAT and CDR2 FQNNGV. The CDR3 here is CASSLVVGRTEAFF. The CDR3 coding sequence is TGTGCCAGCAGCTTAGTGGTGGGGCGCACTGAAGCTTTCTTT.

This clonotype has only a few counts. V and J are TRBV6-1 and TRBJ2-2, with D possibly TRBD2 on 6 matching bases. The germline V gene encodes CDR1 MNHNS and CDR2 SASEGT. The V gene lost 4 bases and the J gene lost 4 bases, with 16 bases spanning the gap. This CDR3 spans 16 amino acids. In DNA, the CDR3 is TGTGCCAGCAGTGCCTCCGGGGGACGTGGCACCGGGGAGCTGTTTTTT. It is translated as CASSASGGRGTGELFF.

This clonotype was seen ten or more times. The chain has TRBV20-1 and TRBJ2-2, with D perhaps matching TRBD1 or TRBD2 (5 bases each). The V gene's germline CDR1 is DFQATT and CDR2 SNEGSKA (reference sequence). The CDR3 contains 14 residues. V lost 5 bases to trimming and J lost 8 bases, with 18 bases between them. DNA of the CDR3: TGCAGTGCTGTTGGGGGAGAAGCATTAGGGGAGCTGTTTTTT. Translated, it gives CSAVGGEALGELFF.

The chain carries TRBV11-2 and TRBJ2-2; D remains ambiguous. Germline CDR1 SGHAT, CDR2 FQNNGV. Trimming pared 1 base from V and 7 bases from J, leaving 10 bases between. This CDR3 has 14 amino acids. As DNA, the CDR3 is TGTGCCAGCAGCTTAGGCCCCCTCGGCGGGGAGCTGTTTTTT. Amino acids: CASSLGPLGGELFF. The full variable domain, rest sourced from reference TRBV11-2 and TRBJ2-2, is EAGVAQSPRYKIIEKRQSVAFWCNPISGHATLYWYQQILGQGPKLLIQFQNNGVVDDSQLPKDRFSAERLKGVDSTLKIQPAKLEDSAVYLCASSLGPLGGELFFGEGSRLTVL.

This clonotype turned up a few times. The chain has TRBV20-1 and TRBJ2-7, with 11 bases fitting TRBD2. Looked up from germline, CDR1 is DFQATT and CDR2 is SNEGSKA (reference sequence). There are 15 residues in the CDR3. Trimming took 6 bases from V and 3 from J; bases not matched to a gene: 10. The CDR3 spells CSADPRTSGLYEQYF. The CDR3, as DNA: TGCAGTGCCGACCCCCGGACTAGCGGGCTCTACGAGCAGTACTTC.

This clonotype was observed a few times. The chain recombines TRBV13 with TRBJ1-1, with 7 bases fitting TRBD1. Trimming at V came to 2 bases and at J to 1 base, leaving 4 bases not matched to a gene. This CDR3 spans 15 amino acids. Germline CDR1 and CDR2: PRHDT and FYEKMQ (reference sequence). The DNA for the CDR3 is TGTGCCAGCAGCTTAACGACAGGGACGAACACTGAAGCTTTCTTT. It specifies CASSLTTGTNTEAFF.

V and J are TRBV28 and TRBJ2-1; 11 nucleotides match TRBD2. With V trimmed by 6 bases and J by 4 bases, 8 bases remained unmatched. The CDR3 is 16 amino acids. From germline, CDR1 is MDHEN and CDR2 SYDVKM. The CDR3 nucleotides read TGTGCCAGCAGATACGGGACTAGCGGAGCTTACAATGAGCAGTTCTTC. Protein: CASRYGTSGAYNEQFF. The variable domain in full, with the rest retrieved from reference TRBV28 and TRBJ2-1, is DVKVTQSSRYLVKRTGEKVFLECVQDMDHENMFWYRQDPGLGLRLIYFSYDVKMKEKGDIPEGYSVSREKKERFSLILESASTNQTSMYLCASRYGTSGAYNEQFFGPGTRLTVL.

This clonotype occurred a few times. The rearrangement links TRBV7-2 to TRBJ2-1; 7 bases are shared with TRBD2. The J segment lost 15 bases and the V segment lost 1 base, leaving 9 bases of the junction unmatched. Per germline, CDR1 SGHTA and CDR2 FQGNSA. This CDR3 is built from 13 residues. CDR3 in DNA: TGTGCCAGCAGCTTAGAAGTTCTGACTAGCCGGTTCTTC. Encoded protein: CASSLEVLTSRFF.

The CDR3 DNA reads as TGCGCCAGCAGCCCACGGGCCGTAATCTCCTACAATGAGCAGTTCTTC. Its protein product is CASSPRAVISYNEQFF. The rearrangement joins TRBV4-3 to TRBJ2-1; D is uncertain. CDR1 is LGHNA and CDR2 is YSLEER in the germline V gene. The CDR3 contains 16 residues. V was trimmed by 4 bases and J by 0 bases, leaving 13 bases between them.

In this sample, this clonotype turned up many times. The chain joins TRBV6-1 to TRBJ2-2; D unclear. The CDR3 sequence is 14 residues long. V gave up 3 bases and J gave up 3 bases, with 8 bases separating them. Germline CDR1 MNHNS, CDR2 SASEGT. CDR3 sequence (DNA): TGTGCCAGCAGTGAGAACTTAGACACCGGGGAGCTGTTTTTT. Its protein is CASSENLDTGELFF.

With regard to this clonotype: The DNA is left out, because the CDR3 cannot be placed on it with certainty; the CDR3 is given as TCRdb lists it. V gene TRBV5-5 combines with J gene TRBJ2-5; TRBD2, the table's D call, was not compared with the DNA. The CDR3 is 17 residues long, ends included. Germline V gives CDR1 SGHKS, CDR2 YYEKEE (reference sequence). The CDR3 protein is CASSARVAGGFLETQYF.

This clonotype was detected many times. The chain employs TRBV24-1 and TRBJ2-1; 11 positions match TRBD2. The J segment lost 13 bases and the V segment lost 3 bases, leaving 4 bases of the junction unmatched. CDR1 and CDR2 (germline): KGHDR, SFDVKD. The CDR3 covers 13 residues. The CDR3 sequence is CATSDLGLAVQFF. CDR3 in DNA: TGTGCCACCAGTGATCTGGGACTAGCGGTCCAGTTCTTC.

The CDR3 loop is CASSRGLAGDNTRDEQFF. CDR3 DNA sequence: TGCGCCAGCAGCCGAGGACTAGCGGGAGACAATACCCGGGATGAGCAGTTCTTC. This sequence joins TRBV5-1 and TRBJ2-1, with 13 bases fitting TRBD2. J gave up 8 bases and V 4 bases, and 15 bases lay outside the gene matches. Germline V gene lookup returns CDR1 SGHRS and CDR2 YFSETQ. This CDR3 spans 18 amino acids.

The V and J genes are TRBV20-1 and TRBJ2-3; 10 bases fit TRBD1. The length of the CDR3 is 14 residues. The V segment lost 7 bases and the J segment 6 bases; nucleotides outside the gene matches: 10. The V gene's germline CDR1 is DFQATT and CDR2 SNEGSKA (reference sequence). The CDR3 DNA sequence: TGCAGTGTCAGGGGACAGGGGATCCCCGATACGCAGTATTTT. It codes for CSVRGQGIPDTQYF.

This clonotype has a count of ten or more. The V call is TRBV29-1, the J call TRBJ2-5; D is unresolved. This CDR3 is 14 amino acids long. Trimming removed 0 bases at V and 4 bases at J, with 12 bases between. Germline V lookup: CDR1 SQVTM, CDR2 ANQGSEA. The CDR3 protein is CSVEDARRAETQYF. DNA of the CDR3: TGCAGCGTTGAAGACGCTAGGCGAGCAGAGACCCAGTACTTC.

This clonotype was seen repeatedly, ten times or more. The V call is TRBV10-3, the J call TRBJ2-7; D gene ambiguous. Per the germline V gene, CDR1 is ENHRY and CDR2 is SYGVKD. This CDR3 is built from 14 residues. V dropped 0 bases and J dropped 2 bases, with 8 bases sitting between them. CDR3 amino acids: CAISESRPPYEQYF. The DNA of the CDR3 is TGTGCCATCAGTGAGTCAAGGCCTCCCTACGAGCAGTACTTC.

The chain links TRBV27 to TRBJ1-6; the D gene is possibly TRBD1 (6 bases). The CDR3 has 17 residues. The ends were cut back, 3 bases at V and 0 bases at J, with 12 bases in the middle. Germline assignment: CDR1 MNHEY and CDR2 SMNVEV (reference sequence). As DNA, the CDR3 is TGTGCCAGCAGTTTCCGGACAGATTTCTCCTATAATTCACCCCTCCACTTT. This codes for CASSFRTDFSYNSPLHF.